This T cell receptor (beta chain) appears in the sequencing data of a study of shared clonotypes between healthy human individuals. At the level of the study: The plates for each donor numbered three CD4 naive, three CD4 memory, two CD8 naive and one CD8 memory.

TCRdb keeps only in-frame clones here, not all; method: immunoSEQ multiplex PCR. The profile shows more than 2 million clones, about 95% of them singletons. Naive CD8 cells lacked CD45RO, underwent positive selection for CCR7 and left out terminally differentiated effector memory CD45RA+ cells. Recent acute infections and vaccinations were absent in the healthy HIV-negative adult donors. As regards this clone: Its antigen remains unidentified.

Germline CDR1 and CDR2: ENHRY and SYGVKD. The CDR3 is 12 amino acids. The study, taken as a whole, reports: What rarefaction showed was incomplete sorted-subset sequencing despite large depth. Non-shared clonotypes were found to have lower generation probabilities than the clonotypes that were shared by all four of the sorted-subset donors.

The chain uses TRBV10-3 and TRBJ2-7; 7 bases are a match to TRBD2. Sequencing was done on a sample of naive CD8+ T cells sorted from blood. This TCR was recovered from a man aged 18 to 29 in good health. In DNA, the CDR3 is TGTGCGGGAGGGAGCGGGGCCTACGAGCAGTACTTC. Its protein product is CAGGSGAYEQYF.